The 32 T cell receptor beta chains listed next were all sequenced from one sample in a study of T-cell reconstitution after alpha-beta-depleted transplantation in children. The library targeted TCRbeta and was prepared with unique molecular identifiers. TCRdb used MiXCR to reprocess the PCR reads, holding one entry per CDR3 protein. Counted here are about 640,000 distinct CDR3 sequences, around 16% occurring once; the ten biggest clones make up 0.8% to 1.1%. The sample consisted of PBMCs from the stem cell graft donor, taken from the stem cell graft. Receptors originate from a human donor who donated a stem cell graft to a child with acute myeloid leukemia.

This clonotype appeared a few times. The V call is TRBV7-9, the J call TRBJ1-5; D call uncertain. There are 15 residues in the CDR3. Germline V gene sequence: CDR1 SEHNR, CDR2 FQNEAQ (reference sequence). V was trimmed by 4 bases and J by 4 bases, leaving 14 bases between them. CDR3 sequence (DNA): TGTGCCAGCAGCTCCACAGAGGGTCTAAATCAGCCCCAGCATTTT. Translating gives CASSSTEGLNQPQHF.

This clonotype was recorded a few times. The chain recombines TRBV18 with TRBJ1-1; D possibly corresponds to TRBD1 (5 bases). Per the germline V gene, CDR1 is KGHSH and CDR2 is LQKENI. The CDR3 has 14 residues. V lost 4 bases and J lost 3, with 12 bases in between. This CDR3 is CASSQLTGDTEAFF. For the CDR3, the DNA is TGTGCCAGCTCACAACTTACAGGAGACACTGAAGCTTTCTTT.

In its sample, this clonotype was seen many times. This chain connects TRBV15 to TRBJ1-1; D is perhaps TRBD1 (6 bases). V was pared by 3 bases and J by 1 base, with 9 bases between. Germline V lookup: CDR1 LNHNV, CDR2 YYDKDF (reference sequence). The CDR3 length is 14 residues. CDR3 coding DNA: TGTGCCACCAGCAGGACGGACAGGAACACTGAAGCTTTCTTT. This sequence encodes CATSRTDRNTEAFF.

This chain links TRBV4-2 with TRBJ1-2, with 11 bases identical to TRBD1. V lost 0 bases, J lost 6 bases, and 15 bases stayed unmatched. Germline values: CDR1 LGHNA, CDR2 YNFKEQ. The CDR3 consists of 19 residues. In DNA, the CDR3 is TGTGCCAGCAGCCAAGAGGTTGATTTAGGACAGGGGGCGCCGGATGGCTACACCTTC. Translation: CASSQEVDLGQGAPDGYTF.

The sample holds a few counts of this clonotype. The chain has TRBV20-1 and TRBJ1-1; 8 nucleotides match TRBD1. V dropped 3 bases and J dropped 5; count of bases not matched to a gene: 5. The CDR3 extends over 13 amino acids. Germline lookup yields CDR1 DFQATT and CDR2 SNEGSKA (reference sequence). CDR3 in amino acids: CSASNRGSTEAFF. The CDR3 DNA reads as TGCAGTGCTAGCAACAGGGGGTCTACTGAAGCTTTCTTT.

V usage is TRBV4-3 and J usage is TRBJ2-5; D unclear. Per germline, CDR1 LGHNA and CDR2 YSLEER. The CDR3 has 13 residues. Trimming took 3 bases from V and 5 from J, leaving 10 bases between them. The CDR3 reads CASSQSFGETQYF. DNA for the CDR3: TGCGCCAGCAGCCAGAGTTTTGGGGAGACCCAGTACTTC.

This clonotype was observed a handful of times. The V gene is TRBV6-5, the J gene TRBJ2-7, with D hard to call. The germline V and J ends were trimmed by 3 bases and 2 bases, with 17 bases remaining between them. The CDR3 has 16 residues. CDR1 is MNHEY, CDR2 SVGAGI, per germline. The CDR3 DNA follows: TGTGCCAGCAGTTATAAGGCAGCCAAGGGTCCCTACGAGCAGTACTTC. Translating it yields CASSYKAAKGPYEQYF.

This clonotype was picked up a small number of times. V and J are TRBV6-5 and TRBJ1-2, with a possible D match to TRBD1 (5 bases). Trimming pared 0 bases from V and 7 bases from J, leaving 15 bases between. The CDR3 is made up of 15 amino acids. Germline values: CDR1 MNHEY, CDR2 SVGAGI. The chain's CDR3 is CASSYSRGGGGGYTF. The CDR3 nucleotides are TGTGCCAGCAGTTACTCGAGGGGAGGTGGAGGTGGCTACACCTTC.

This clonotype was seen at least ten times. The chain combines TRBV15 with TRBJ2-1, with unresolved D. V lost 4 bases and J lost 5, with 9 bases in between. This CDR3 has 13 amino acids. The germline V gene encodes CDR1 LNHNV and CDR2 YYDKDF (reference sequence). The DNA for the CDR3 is TGTGCCACCAGCAATGGATACCACAATGAGCAGTTCTTC. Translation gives CATSNGYHNEQFF.

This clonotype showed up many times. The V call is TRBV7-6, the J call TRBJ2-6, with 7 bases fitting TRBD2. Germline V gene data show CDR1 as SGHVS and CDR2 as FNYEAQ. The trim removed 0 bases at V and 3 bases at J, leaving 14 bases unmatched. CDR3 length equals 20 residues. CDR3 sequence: CASSLARGTDLTHGANVLTF. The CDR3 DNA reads TGTGCCAGCAGCTTAGCGCGGGGGACCGACCTTACCCATGGGGCCAACGTCCTGACTTTC.

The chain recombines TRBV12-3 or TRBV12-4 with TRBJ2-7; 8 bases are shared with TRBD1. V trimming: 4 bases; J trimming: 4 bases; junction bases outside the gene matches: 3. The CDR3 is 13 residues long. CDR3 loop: CASSWGQAYEQYF. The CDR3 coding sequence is TGTGCCAGCAGTTGGGGACAGGCGTACGAGCAGTACTTC.

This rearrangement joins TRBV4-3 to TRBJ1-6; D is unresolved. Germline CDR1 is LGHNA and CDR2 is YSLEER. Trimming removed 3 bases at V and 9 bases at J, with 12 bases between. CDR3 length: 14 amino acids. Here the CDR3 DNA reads TGCGCCAGCAGCCAGACCCGTTCTTCTTCACCCCTCCACTTT. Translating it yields CASSQTRSSSPLHF.

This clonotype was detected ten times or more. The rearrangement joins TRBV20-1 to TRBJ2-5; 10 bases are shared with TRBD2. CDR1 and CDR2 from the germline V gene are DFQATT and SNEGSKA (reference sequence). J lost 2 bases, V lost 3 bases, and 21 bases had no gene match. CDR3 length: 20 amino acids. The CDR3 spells CSASPLSGSGGVLTQETQYF. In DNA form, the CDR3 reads TGCAGTGCTAGTCCGTTATCCGGGAGCGGGGGGGTCCTCACGCAAGAGACCCAGTACTTC.

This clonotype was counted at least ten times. The chain's CDR3 is CSMSSGDVYEQYF. The CDR3 DNA reads TGCAGCATGTCTAGCGGGGACGTCTACGAGCAGTACTTC. The V and J genes are TRBV29-1 and TRBJ2-7, with 9 nucleotides matching TRBD2. This CDR3 is built from 13 residues. Germline CDR1 SQVTM, CDR2 ANQGSEA. V lost 8 bases and J lost 3; bases outside the gene matches: 8.

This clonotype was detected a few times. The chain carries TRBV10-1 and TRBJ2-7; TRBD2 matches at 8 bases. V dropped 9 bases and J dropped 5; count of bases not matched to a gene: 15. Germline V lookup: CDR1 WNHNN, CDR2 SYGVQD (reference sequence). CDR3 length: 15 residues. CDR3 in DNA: TGCGCCAGTGGACGACCCGGGAGGGGGATAAACGAGCAGTACGTC. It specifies CASGRPGRGINEQYV.

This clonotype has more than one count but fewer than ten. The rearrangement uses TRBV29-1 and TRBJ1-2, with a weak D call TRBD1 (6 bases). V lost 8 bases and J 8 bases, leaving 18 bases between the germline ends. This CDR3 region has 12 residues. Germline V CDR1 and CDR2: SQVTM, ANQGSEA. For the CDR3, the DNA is TGCAGCACCCACGACAGGCTAAGCGGCTACACCTTC. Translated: CSTHDRLSGYTF.

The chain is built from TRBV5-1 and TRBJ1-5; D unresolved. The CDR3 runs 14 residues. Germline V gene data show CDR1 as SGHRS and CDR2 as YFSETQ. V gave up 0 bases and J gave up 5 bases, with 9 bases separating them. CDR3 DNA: TGCGCCAGCAGCTTGGATGGATATGATCAGCCCCAGCATTTT. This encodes CASSLDGYDQPQHF. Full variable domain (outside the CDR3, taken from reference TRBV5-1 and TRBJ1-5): KAGVTQTPRYLIKTRGQQVTLSCSPISGHRSVSWYQQTPGQGLQFLFEYFSETQRNKGNFPGRFSGRQFSNSRSEMNVSTLELGDSALYLCASSLDGYDQPQHFGDGTRLSIL.

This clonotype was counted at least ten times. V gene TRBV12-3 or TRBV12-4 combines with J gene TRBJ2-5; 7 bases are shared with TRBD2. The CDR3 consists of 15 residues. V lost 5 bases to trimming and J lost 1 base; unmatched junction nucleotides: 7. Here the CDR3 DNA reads TGTGCCAGCAGTCCCGCTCTAGCGGCCCAAGAGACCCAGTACTTC. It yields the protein CASSPALAAQETQYF.

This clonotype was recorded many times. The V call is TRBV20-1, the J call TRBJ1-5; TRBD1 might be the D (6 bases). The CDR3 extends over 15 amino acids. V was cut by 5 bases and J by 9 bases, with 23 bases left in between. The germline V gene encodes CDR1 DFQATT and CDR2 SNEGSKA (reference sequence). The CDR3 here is CSAPKGEDSIRPQHF. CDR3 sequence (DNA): TGCAGTGCTCCCAAGGGGGAGGATTCAATCCGGCCCCAGCATTTT.

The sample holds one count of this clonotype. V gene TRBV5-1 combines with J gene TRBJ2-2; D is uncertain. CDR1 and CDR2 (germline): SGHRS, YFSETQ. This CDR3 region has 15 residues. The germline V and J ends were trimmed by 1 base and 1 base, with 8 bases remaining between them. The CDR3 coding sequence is TGCGCCAGCAGCTTGTACGGAGAGAACACCGGGGAGCTGTTTTTT. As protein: CASSLYGENTGELFF. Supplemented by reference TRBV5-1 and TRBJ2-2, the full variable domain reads KAGVTQTPRYLIKTRGQQVTLSCSPISGHRSVSWYQQTPGQGLQFLFEYFSETQRNKGNFPGRFSGRQFSNSRSEMNVSTLELGDSALYLCASSLYGENTGELFFGEGSRLTVL.

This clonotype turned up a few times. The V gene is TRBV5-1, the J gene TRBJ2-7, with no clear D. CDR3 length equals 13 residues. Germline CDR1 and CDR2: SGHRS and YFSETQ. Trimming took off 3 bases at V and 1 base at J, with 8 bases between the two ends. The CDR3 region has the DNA TGCGCCAGCAGCTGGAGACCATCCTACGAGCAGTACGTC. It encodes CASSWRPSYEQYV.

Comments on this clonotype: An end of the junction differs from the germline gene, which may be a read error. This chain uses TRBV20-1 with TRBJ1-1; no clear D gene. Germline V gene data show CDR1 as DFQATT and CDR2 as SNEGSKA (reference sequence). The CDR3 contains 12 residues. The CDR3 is CSARETAFEAFF. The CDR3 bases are TGCAGTGCTAGAGAGACGGCCTTTGAAGCTTTCTTC.

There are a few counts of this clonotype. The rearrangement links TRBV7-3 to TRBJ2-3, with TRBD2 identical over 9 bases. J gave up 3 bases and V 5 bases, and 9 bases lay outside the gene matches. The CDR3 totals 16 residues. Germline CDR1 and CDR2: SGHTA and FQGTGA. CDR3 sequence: CASSKVERGVTDTQYF. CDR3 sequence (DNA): TGTGCCAGCAGCAAAGTCGAGCGGGGGGTTACAGATACGCAGTATTTT. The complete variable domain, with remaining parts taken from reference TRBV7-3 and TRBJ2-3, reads GAGVSQTPSNKVTEKGKYVELRCDPISGHTALYWYRQSLGQGPEFLIYFQGTGAADDSGLPNDRFFAVRPEGSVSTLKIQRTERGDSAVYLCASSKVERGVTDTQYFGPGTRLTVL.

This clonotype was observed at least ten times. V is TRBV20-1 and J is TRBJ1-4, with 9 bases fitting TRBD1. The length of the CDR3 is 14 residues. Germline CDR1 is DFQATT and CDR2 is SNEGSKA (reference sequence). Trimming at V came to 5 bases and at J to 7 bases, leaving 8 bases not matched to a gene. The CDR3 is CSAGPGQGREKLFF. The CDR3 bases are TGCAGTGCTGGCCCGGGACAGGGACGTGAAAAACTGTTTTTT.

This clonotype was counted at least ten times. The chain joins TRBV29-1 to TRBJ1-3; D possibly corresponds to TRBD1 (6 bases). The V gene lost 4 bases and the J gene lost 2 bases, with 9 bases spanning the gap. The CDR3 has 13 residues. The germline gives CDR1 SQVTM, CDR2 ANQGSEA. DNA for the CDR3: TGCAGCGTTGCAGGGACACCTGGAAACACCATATATTTT. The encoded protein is CSVAGTPGNTIYF.

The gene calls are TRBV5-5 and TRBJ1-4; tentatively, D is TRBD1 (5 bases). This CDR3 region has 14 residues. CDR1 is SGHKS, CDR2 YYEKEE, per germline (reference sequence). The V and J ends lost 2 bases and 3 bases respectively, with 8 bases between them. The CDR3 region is CASSFGASNEKLFF. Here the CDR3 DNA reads TGTGCCAGCAGCTTTGGGGCGTCTAATGAAAAACTGTTTTTT.

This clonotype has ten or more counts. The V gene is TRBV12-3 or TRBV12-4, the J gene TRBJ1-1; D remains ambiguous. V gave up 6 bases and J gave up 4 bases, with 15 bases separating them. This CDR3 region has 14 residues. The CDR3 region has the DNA TGTGCCAGCAGACCGGGAGCCCGGGGCACTGAAGCTTTCTTT. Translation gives CASRPGARGTEAFF.

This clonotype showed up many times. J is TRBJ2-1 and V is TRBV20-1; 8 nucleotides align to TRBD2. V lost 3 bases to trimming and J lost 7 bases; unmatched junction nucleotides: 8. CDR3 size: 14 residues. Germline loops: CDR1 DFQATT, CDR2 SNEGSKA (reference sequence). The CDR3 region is CSASEASGLNEQFF. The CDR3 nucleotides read TGCAGTGCTAGCGAGGCTAGCGGGCTGAATGAGCAGTTCTTC.

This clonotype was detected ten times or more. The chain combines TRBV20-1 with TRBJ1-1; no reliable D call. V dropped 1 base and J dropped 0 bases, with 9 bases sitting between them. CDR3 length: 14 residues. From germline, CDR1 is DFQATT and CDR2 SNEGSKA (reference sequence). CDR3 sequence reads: CSARGGGLNTEAFF. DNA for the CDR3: TGCAGTGCTAGAGGAGGAGGGCTGAACACTGAAGCTTTCTTT.

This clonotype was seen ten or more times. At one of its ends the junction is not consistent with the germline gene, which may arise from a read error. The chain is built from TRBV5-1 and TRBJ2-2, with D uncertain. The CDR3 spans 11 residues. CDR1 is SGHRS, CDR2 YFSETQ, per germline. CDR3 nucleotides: TGTGCCAGCAGTAACACCGGGGAGCTGTTTTTT. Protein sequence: CASSNTGELFF. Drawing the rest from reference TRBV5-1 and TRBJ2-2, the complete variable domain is KAGVTQTPRYLIKTRGQQVTLSCSPISGHRSVSWYQQTPGQGLQFLFEYFSETQRNKGNFPGRFSGRQFSNSRSEMNVSTLELGDSALYLCASSNTGELFFGEGSRLTVL.

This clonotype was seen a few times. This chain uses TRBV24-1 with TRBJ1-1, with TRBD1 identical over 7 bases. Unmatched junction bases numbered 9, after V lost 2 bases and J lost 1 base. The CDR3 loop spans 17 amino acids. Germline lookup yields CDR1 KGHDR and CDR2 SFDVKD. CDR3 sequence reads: CATSDSQGGQRNTEAFF. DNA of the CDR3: TGTGCCACCAGTGATTCCCAGGGGGGGCAAAGGAACACTGAAGCTTTCTTT.

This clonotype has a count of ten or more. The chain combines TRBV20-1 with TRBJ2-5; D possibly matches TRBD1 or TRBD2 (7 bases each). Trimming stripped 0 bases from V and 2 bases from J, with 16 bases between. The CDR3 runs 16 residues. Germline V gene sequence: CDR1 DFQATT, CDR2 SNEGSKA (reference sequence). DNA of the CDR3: TGCAGTGCTAGAGATCAACGGGGGGACAGTCAAGAGACCCAGTACTTC. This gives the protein CSARDQRGDSQETQYF.